These T cell receptor beta chains were read from a single sample in a study of cytomegalovirus exposure and HLA in healthy donors. Repertoires were generated with immunoSEQ multiplex PCR, while TCRdb's copy carries only in-frame clones and drops some. Among about 94,000 clones, roughly three quarters were seen once, and the ten largest hold approximately 3.8%. The specimen sequenced was PBMCs. Source of these receptors: a woman aged 40 to 50 in good health and CMV-seronegative. Each CDR3 is given with its conserved first and last residue. D genes are given only for firm matches. Clone size appears in some rows only: once, few, many, or a class for an expanded clone.

j_call clone_size d_call v_call cdr3_nt cdr3_aa
TRBJ2-5 . TRBD2 TRBV29-1 TGCAGCGTTGGACTAGCGGGTATTCGGGAAGAGACCCAGTACTTC CSVGLAGIREETQYF
TRBJ2-3 . TRBD1 TRBV5-1 TGCGCCAGCAGCGCGGACAGGAACCGCCGCACAGATACGCAGTATTTT CASSADRNRRTDTQYF
TRBJ1-4 . . TRBV7-2 TGTGCCAGCAGATCCCGACCGGAGACGTGGGAAAAACTGTTTTTT CASRSRPETWEKLFF
TRBJ2-7 . TRBD1 TRBV28 TGTGCCAGCAGTTCCACCCGACAGGGGGTCTACGAGCAGTACTTC CASSSTRQGVYEQYF
TRBJ1-2 few . TRBV30 TGTGCCTGGAGTGTAGTCTTGAAAAGCTACCCCTTC CAWSVVLKSYPF
TRBJ2-2 . . TRBV5-4 TGTGCCAGCAGCCGGGGACTGAGCACCGGGGAGCTGTTTTTT CASSRGLSTGELFF
TRBJ2-3 few . TRBV7-7 TGTGCTAGCAGCGGTGGAGGGGCCCCCACAGATACGCAGTATTTT CASSGGGAPTDTQYF
TRBJ2-1 . TRBD2 TRBV4-2 TGTGCCAGCAGCCAATCGACTAGCGGGGACTCCTACAATGAGCAGTTCTTC CASSQSTSGDSYNEQFF
TRBJ1-1 few . TRBV30 TGTGCCTGGAGTGTACCCCTAACTGAAGCTTTCTTT CAWSVPLTEAFF
TRBJ2-3 . TRBD2 TRBV6-4 TGTGCCAGCAACCGACTAGCGGGGGATGTCGATACGCAGTATTTT CASNRLAGDVDTQYF
TRBJ2-1 . . TRBV30 TGTGCCTGGAGGAAGGCGGTATACAATGAGCAGTTCTTC CAWRKAVYNEQFF
TRBJ1-5 . . TRBV6-1 TGTGCCAGCAGTGCTTCCCAGCCCCAGCATTTT CASSASQPQHF
TRBJ2-7 . TRBD2 TRBV7-9 TGTGCCAGCAGCTTACGCGAGCGGGGGGGCCGCGACGAGCAGTACTTC CASSLRERGGRDEQYF
TRBJ1-6 . . TRBV2 TGTGCCAGCAGCGGGTCACGGGATTCACCCCTCCACTTT CASSGSRDSPLHF
TRBJ2-5 few . TRBV4-1 TGCGCCAGCAGCCCGACGGACAGAGGGCAAGAGACCCAGTACTTC CASSPTDRGQETQYF
TRBJ2-5 . TRBD2 TRBV5-4 TGTGCCAGCAGCGCCCCTAGCGGGGGGAACCAAGAGACCCAGTACTTC CASSAPSGGNQETQYF
TRBJ2-7 . TRBD1 TRBV11-2 TGTGCCAGCAGCGGATTTGGGACAGGGATTCACGAGCAGTACTTC CASSGFGTGIHEQYF
TRBJ1-2 . . TRBV7-2 TGTGCCAGCAGCCAAACACAGGGTGTTTATGGCTACACCTTC CASSQTQGVYGYTF
TRBJ2-2 . . TRBV10-3 TGTGCCATCAGTGAGGAGGCGAACACCGGGGAGCTGTTTTTT CAISEEANTGELFF
TRBJ2-1 . . TRBV5-1 TGCGCCAGCAGCTTCGCACTTAGCTCCTACAATGAGCAGTTCTTC CASSFALSSYNEQFF
TRBJ2-7 once TRBD2 TRBV28 TGTGCCAGCAGTTCCCCGGAGGCGGGGGAGACCTACGAGCAGTACTTC CASSSPEAGETYEQYF
TRBJ1-2 . TRBD1 TRBV5-1 TGCGCCAGCAGCTACTACGACAGGGTTGAGATGGGTGGCTACACCTTC CASSYYDRVEMGGYTF
TRBJ2-3 . . TRBV5-1 TGCGCCAGCAGCTTGGCTGGCAGGGTTGCAGATACGCAGTATTTT CASSLAGRVADTQYF
TRBJ1-2 . . TRBV5-6 TGTGCCAGCAGCTCGTACAGGGTCAACTATGGCTACACCTTC CASSSYRVNYGYTF
TRBJ2-1 . . TRBV28 TGTGCCAGCAGTCTTTACCCAGTTGGGCAGTTCTTC CASSLYPVGQFF
TRBJ2-1 . TRBD2 TRBV5-1 TGCGCCAGCAGCTTGGGACTAGCGGGGCTCAATGAGCAGTTCTTC CASSLGLAGLNEQFF
TRBJ2-1 . TRBD2 TRBV7-2 TGTGCCAGCAGCACTAGCGGGGGTTATGAGCAGTTCTTC CASSTSGGYEQFF
TRBJ2-2 many TRBD1 TRBV5-6 TGTGCCAGCAGCCCAACCAGGGACAGGGCCCACCTGAGGGAGCTGTTTTTT CASSPTRDRAHLRELFF
TRBJ2-7 . TRBD1 TRBV7-2 TGTGCCAGCAGCTTACTACCCGGACAGGGTTCCCACGAGCAGTACTTC CASSLLPGQGSHEQYF
TRBJ2-7 . TRBD1 TRBV18 TGTGCCAGCTCACGAGGGGACAGCGACTACGAGCAGTACTTC CASSRGDSDYEQYF
TRBJ2-1 . TRBD1 TRBV30 TGTGCCTGGGTCAGGGGGAATTACAATGAGCAGTTCTTC CAWVRGNYNEQFF
TRBJ1-1 once . TRBV7-8 TGTGCCAGCAGCGCAATCCGGTATAGTGAAGCTTTCTTT CASSAIRYSEAFF
TRBJ2-7 . TRBD1 TRBV5-5 TGTGCCAGCAGCTTGGGACAGGGTGTCTACGAGCAGTACTTC CASSLGQGVYEQYF
TRBJ1-2 once . TRBV29-1 TGCAGCGCTGATTCCTACAGCCAAGCTAACTATGGCTACACCTTC CSADSYSQANYGYTF
TRBJ1-2 few . TRBV14 TGTGCCAGCAGCCAAGCTGGAGGTGCCGTAGGCTATGGCTACACCTTC CASSQAGGAVGYGYTF
TRBJ1-2 . TRBD1 TRBV27 TGTGCCAGCAGTCCCGGGACAGGGGGCTGGTATGGCTACACCTTC CASSPGTGGWYGYTF
TRBJ2-7 . TRBD1 TRBV30 TGTGCCTGGAGTGTTCTGAGACAGGGATTCGACGAGCAGTACTTC CAWSVLRQGFDEQYF
TRBJ1-1 . TRBD1 TRBV6-6 TGTGCCAGCAGTCCGAGGGACAGGGTCACTGAAGCTTTCTTT CASSPRDRVTEAFF
TRBJ1-2 . . TRBV4-3 TGCGCCAGCAGCCAAGATGGGGGGGGCGGTTCTAACTATGGCTACACCTTC CASSQDGGGGSNYGYTF
TRBJ1-1 . . TRBV28 TGTGCCAGCAGTTTATTTGGAGCCGGGACTGAAGCTTTCTTT CASSLFGAGTEAFF
TRBJ1-3 . . TRBV10-3 TGTGCCATCAGTACTAATACAATGGCTGGAAACACCATATATTTT CAISTNTMAGNTIYF
TRBJ1-1 . . TRBV6-1 TGTGCCAGCAGTGAAAACAGGTTGAACACTGAAGCTTTCTTT CASSENRLNTEAFF